Listed here are 27 T cell receptor beta chains from one sample, sequenced in a study of cytomegalovirus exposure and HLA in healthy donors. TCRdb's table, derived via immunoSEQ multiplex PCR, lists solely in-frame clones and lacks some. This sample has some 50,000 clones, with 90% to 95% found just once. Sequenced: PBMCs. These receptors all stem from a woman between 18 and 29 years old in good health and CMV-seronegative.

The V and J genes are TRBV11-3 and TRBJ2-3, with 13 bases identical to TRBD2. Per germline, CDR1 SGHNT and CDR2 YENEEA. The CDR3 extends over 17 amino acids. V lost 5 bases and J lost 5; bases outside the gene matches: 10. The chain's CDR3 is CASSLGLAGFPRDTQYF. For the CDR3, the DNA is TGTGCCAGCAGCCTGGGACTAGCGGGATTTCCACGAGATACGCAGTATTTT.

The J gene is TRBJ1-3, the V gene TRBV5-6; D gene unclear. Germline lookup yields CDR1 SGHDT and CDR2 YYEEEE. The V end was cut by 1 base, the J end by 7 bases, with 9 bases between. This CDR3 is built from 13 residues. The CDR3 DNA reads as TGTGCCAGCAGCTTGAAGACTCCGAACACCATATATTTT. Translating gives CASSLKTPNTIYF.

This clone has only one observation. The rearrangement uses TRBV7-2 and TRBJ2-5, with a weak D call TRBD2 (5 bases). V lost 8 bases, J lost 4 bases, and 14 bases lay in between. Germline assignment: CDR1 SGHTA and CDR2 FQGNSA. The CDR3 length is 13 residues. This CDR3 reads CASHLRASETQYF. CDR3 sequence (DNA): TGTGCCAGCCACCTGCGGGCGTCAGAGACCCAGTACTTC.

The V and J genes are TRBV6-6 and TRBJ1-2; 11 bases agree with TRBD1. With 5 bases clipped from V and 2 bases from J, the junction kept 7 bases outside the gene matches. The CDR3 extends over 16 amino acids. Germline loops: CDR1 MNHNY, CDR2 SVGAGI (reference sequence). CDR3 residues: CASSRDRGVANYGYTF. DNA of the CDR3: TGTGCCAGCAGTAGGGACAGGGGGGTAGCCAACTATGGCTACACCTTC.

This chain joins TRBV2 and TRBJ1-5; 7 positions agree with TRBD1. J lost 2 bases, V lost 3 bases, and 4 bases had no gene match. The V gene's germline CDR1 is SNHLY and CDR2 FYNNEI. CDR3 size: 15 residues. The CDR3, as DNA: TGTGCCAGCAGTGAGACAGGGAACGGCAATCAGCCCCAGCATTTT. Its protein is CASSETGNGNQPQHF.

The J gene is TRBJ1-1, the V gene TRBV5-1; 11 bases line up with TRBD1. Germline lookup yields CDR1 SGHRS and CDR2 YFSETQ. The junction had 6 bases not matched to a gene; V was cut back by 4 bases and J by 4 bases. The CDR3 covers 15 residues. Here the CDR3 DNA reads TGCGCCAGCAGCCCATGGGGGACAGGGGGCACTGAAGCTTTCTTT. Translating it yields CASSPWGTGGTEAFF.

This chain links TRBV6-1 with TRBJ2-7; D is undetermined. Germline V lookup: CDR1 MNHNS, CDR2 SASEGT. The CDR3 consists of 18 residues. V was shortened by 2 bases and J by 0 bases, with 20 bases between the two germline ends. DNA for the CDR3: TGTGCCAGCAGTGAATCGTCGCCATTCGGCGGATACTCCTACGAGCAGTACTTC. Its protein product is CASSESSPFGGYSYEQYF.

The gene calls are TRBV25-1 and TRBJ2-2; D gene unclear. This CDR3 region has 12 residues. Germline V gives CDR1 MGHDK, CDR2 SYGVNS. V was clipped by 7 bases and J by 5 bases, with 8 bases between them. The CDR3 reads CASKSGTGELFF. Written as DNA, the CDR3 is TGTGCCAGCAAATCCGGGACCGGGGAGCTGTTTTTT.

This clone was observed a single time. The chain has TRBV19 and TRBJ2-6; D gene unclear. This CDR3 spans 16 amino acids. V lost 3 bases, J lost 4 bases, and 13 bases lay in between. Per the germline V gene, CDR1 is LNHDA and CDR2 is SQIVND (reference sequence). The CDR3 DNA reads TGTGCCAGTAGTATCGAGATGCGCTCCGGGGCCAACGTCCTGACTTTC. Protein product: CASSIEMRSGANVLTF. Based on the CDR3 plus reference TRBV19 and TRBJ2-6, the full variable domain is DGGITQSPKYLFRKEGQNVTLSCEQNLNHDAMYWYRQDPGQGLRLIYYSQIVNDFQKGDIAEGYSVSREKKESFPLTVTSAQKNPTAFYLCASSIEMRSGANVLTFGAGSRLTVL.

The V gene is TRBV6-6, the J gene TRBJ1-1, with 7 bases identical to TRBD1. The length of the CDR3 is 12 residues. J gave up 4 bases and V 7 bases, and 3 bases lay outside the gene matches. Germline values: CDR1 MNHNY, CDR2 SVGAGI (reference sequence). The CDR3 reads CASNAGGTEAFF. The CDR3 bases are TGTGCCAGCAACGCAGGGGGCACTGAAGCTTTCTTT.

The V call is TRBV18, the J call TRBJ2-1; maybe TRBD1 (6 bases). CDR3 length equals 15 residues. CDR1 KGHSH and CDR2 LQKENI come from the germline V gene. The V gene lost 3 bases and the J gene lost 8 bases, with 17 bases spanning the gap. The CDR3 is CASSPLWTAQYEQFF. The CDR3 DNA follows: TGTGCCAGCTCACCTCTATGGACAGCCCAATATGAGCAGTTCTTC.

The chain couples TRBV5-6 to TRBJ2-7; tentatively, D is TRBD1 (5 bases). The CDR3 is 13 residues long. V was cut by 2 bases and J by 6 bases, with 12 bases left in between. Germline assignment: CDR1 SGHDT and CDR2 YYEEEE. The CDR3 here is CASSLVQGPEQYV. In nucleotides, the CDR3 is TGTGCCAGCAGCTTAGTTCAGGGTCCCGAGCAGTACGTC.

The chain carries TRBV15 and TRBJ1-2, with D possibly TRBD1 on 6 matching bases. This CDR3 region has 15 residues. Germline-derived CDR1 and CDR2 are LNHNV and YYDKDF (reference sequence). V lost 4 bases and J 6 bases, leaving 18 bases between the germline ends. The CDR3: CATSTQIISGDGYTF. The DNA for the CDR3 is TGTGCCACCAGCACCCAAATTATTTCAGGGGATGGCTACACCTTC.

The rearrangement joins TRBV19 to TRBJ1-2, with 10 nucleotides matching TRBD1. Germline lookup yields CDR1 LNHDA and CDR2 SQIVND (reference sequence). The CDR3 sequence is 15 residues long. The J segment lost 0 bases and the V segment lost 6 bases, leaving 4 bases of the junction unmatched. The CDR3 DNA reads as TGTGCCAGTAGCGGGACAGGGGATACTAACTATGGCTACACCTTC. Residues: CASSGTGDTNYGYTF.

The chain uses TRBV7-9 and TRBJ1-5, with unresolved D. The length of the CDR3 is 13 residues. V dropped 1 base and J dropped 11 bases, with 12 bases sitting between them. Germline V lookup: CDR1 SEHNR, CDR2 FQNEAQ (reference sequence). CDR3 bases: TGTGCCAGCAGCTTAGGCCGTCGGGAGGCCCAGCATTTT. As protein: CASSLGRREAQHF.

In DNA form, the CDR3 reads TGTGCCAGCAGCTTAACGGGGGCTGGCTATGGCTACACCTTC. This codes for CASSLTGAGYGYTF. The chain combines TRBV7-3 with TRBJ1-2; maybe TRBD1 (6 bases). Germline-derived CDR1 and CDR2 are SGHTA and FQGTGA. Trimming took 0 bases from V and 4 from J, leaving 9 bases between them. The CDR3 spans 14 residues.

There are a few counts of this clone. The V call is TRBV2, the J call TRBJ2-5, with 7 bases identical to TRBD2. Germline V CDR1 and CDR2: SNHLY, FYNNEI. The CDR3 runs to 13 residues. V trimming: 1 base; J trimming: 7 bases; junction bases outside the gene matches: 3. The DNA for the CDR3 is TGTGCCAGCAGTGAAGGGGGCGGGGGGACCCAGTACTTC. Protein: CASSEGGGGTQYF.

The V and J genes are TRBV6-1 and TRBJ2-7, with 9 bases matching TRBD1. The CDR3 contains 17 residues. Germline loops: CDR1 MNHNS, CDR2 SASEGT. V gave up 2 bases and J gave up 1 base; unmatched junction bases: 9. CDR3 DNA sequence: TGTGCCAGCAGTGAAAAGGACTGGACAGGGGCTTCCTACGAGCAGTACGTC. Translated: CASSEKDWTGASYEQYV.

The chain employs TRBV7-9 and TRBJ1-3, with 8 bases that match TRBD1. The CDR3 totals 15 residues. V dropped 5 bases and J dropped 0; count of bases not matched to a gene: 3. Germline loops: CDR1 SEHNR, CDR2 FQNEAQ (reference sequence). In nucleotides, the CDR3 is TGTGCCAGCAGCCGAGACAGGGGCTCTGGAAACACCATATATTTT. Residues: CASSRDRGSGNTIYF. Based on the CDR3 plus reference TRBV7-9 and TRBJ1-3, the full variable domain is DTGVSQNPRHKITKRGQNVTFRCDPISEHNRLYWYRQTLGQGPEFLTYFQNEAQLEKSRLLSDRFSAERPKGSFSTLEIQRTEQGDSAMYLCASSRDRGSGNTIYFGEGSWLTVV.

The chain uses TRBV15 and TRBJ2-1; D remains ambiguous. Germline-derived CDR1 and CDR2 are LNHNV and YYDKDF (reference sequence). The V gene lost 4 bases and the J gene lost 0 bases, with 7 bases spanning the gap. The CDR3 is 14 residues long. The CDR3 DNA follows: TGTGCCACCAGCATACGAGGCTCCTACAATGAGCAGTTCTTC. The encoded protein is CATSIRGSYNEQFF.

The rearrangement uses TRBV9 and TRBJ2-1, with 8 nucleotides matching TRBD1. Germline values: CDR1 SGDLS, CDR2 YYNGEE. The CDR3 runs 15 residues. V was pared by 2 bases and J by 10 bases, with 11 bases of the junction left unmatched. The CDR3 loop is CASSVAGQGNGEQFF. For the CDR3, the DNA is TGTGCCAGCAGCGTGGCCGGACAGGGTAATGGCGAGCAGTTCTTC.

The chain is built from TRBV27 and TRBJ2-2; possible D gene TRBD1, 6 bases. CDR3 length: 15 residues. The germline CDR1 and CDR2 sequences are MNHEY and SMNVEV (reference sequence). V was cut by 6 bases and J by 3 bases, with 14 bases left in between. CDR3 sequence reads: CASRNRVGDTGELFF. The CDR3 nucleotides read TGTGCCAGCAGAAACAGGGTCGGGGACACCGGGGAGCTGTTTTTT.

The gene calls are TRBV14 and TRBJ2-7; a weak D match, TRBD2 (6 bases). Germline-derived CDR1 and CDR2 are SGHDN and FVKESK. The V end was cut by 0 bases, the J end by 5 bases, with 17 bases between. This CDR3 comprises 16 residues. The CDR3 sequence is CASSQDHGGYKNEQYF. CDR3 nucleotide sequence: TGTGCCAGCAGCCAAGATCACGGGGGATATAAAAACGAGCAGTACTTC.

This clone was detected once. The CDR3, as DNA: TGTGCCAGCAGCTTAGCTAGACTAGCGGGCAAAGAGACCCAGTACTTC. This encodes CASSLARLAGKETQYF. V and J are TRBV7-2 and TRBJ2-5; TRBD2 agrees at 10 bases. The CDR3 is 16 residues long. Germline trimming cut 0 bases from V and 3 bases from J; bases unmatched to any gene: 4. CDR1 is SGHTA, CDR2 FQGNSA, per germline.

This sequence joins TRBV25-1 and TRBJ1-2, with 7 bases fitting TRBD1. Trimming cost V 3 bases and J 5 bases; bases outside gene matches: 12. Germline CDR1 and CDR2: MGHDK and SYGVNS. The CDR3 extends over 16 amino acids. The CDR3 sequence is CASSDIRRTGGYGYTF. In DNA form, the CDR3 reads TGTGCCAGCAGTGATATCCGCAGGACAGGAGGTTATGGCTACACCTTC.

The genes are TRBV2 and TRBJ2-1; D gene unclear. Germline V gives CDR1 SNHLY, CDR2 FYNNEI. V gave up 6 bases and J gave up 7 bases, with 7 bases separating them. The CDR3 length is 11 residues. The CDR3 bases are TGTGCCAGCAGCCCTACGAATGAGCAGTTCTTC. It translates to CASSPTNEQFF.

This rearrangement joins TRBV7-2 to TRBJ2-1; tentative D call: TRBD1 (6 bases). V shed 5 bases and J shed 0 bases, with 11 bases lying between them. From germline, CDR1 is SGHTA and CDR2 FQGNSA. This CDR3 has 15 residues. The CDR3: CASSIDRSSYNEQFF. CDR3 DNA sequence: TGTGCCAGCAGCATTGACAGGAGCTCCTACAATGAGCAGTTCTTC. Looking up the rest from reference TRBV7-2 and TRBJ2-1 gives the full variable domain: GAGVSQSPSNKVTEKGKDVELRCDPISGHTALYWYRQSLGQGLEFLIYFQGNSAPDKSGLPSDRFSAERTGGSVSTLTIQRTQQEDSAVYLCASSIDRSSYNEQFFGPGTRLTVL.